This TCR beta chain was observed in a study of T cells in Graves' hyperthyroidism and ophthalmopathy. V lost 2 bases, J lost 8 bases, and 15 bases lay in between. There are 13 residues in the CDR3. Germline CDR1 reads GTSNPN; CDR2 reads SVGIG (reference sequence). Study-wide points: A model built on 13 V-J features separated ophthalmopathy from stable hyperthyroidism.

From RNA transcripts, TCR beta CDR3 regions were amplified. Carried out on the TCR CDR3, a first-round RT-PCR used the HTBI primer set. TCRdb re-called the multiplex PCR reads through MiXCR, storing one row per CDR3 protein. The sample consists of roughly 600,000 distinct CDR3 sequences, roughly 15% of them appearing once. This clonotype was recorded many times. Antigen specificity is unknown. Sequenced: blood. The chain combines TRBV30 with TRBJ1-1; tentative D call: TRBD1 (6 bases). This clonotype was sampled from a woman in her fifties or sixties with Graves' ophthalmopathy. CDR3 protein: CAWSRGAGPEAFF. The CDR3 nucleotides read TGTGCCTGGAGTAGGGGGGCAGGACCCGAAGCTTTCTTT.